Sequencing of this T cell receptor (beta chain) was carried out in a study of CD8 T cells in ankylosing spondylitis. To note about this clonotype: Antigen unknown.

Study results and caveats: In peripheral blood, disease-linked CD8+ clones occurred at relatively low frequencies. Apparently characteristic of ankylosing spondylitis blood was a TCR beta motif (fewer than ten highly homologous variants). Reports say disease-linked clones showed up significantly more in matched ankylosing spondylitis synovial fluid. Some motif variants were previously reported in reactive arthritis synovial fluid and blood.

The CDR3 length is 15 residues. V shed 5 bases and J 7 bases; nucleotides not matched to a gene: 11. The germline V gene has CDR1 MNHEY and CDR2 SMNVEV (reference sequence). It was by quantitative 5'-RACE with molecular barcodes that TCR beta libraries were made. TCRdb processed the 5' RACE reads anew with MiXCR; each CDR3 protein has one entry. The table includes more than 250,000 distinct CDR3 sequences, approximately 8% detected once. The rearrangement uses TRBV27 and TRBJ2-7; 10 bases fit TRBD1. The receptor was isolated from a male donor with ankylosing spondylitis. The specimen was blood, either unsorted or a sorted T cell fraction (not recorded which). The CDR3 DNA reads as TGTGCCAGCAGTACCTCTCCGGGACAGGGGCGAGAGCAGTACTTC. This codes for CASSTSPGQGREQYF.